A single sample is the source of the 31 T cell receptor beta chains below, sequenced in a study of blood T cell repertoires in COVID-19. TCRdb's table, derived via immunoSEQ multiplex PCR, lists solely in-frame clones and lacks some. The table shows 150,000 to 200,000 clones, with about 83% occurring only once. Sequenced material: peripheral blood. Receptors originate from a man aged 55 to 70 with acute or convalescent COVID-19.

The chain recombines TRBV11-2 with TRBJ2-7; TRBD2 might be the D (5 bases). The V gene lost 6 bases and the J gene lost 2 bases, with 17 bases spanning the gap. CDR1 is SGHAT, CDR2 FQNNGV, per germline. The CDR3 has 15 amino acids. The CDR3 sequence: CASSLMMTMAYEQYF. The DNA for the CDR3 is TGTGCCAGCAGTCTAATGATGACTATGGCCTACGAGCAGTACTTC.

This clone was seen a few times. J is TRBJ1-5 and V is TRBV19; D is ambiguous. The germline V and J ends were trimmed by 8 bases and 0 bases, with 8 bases remaining between them. The CDR3 consists of 13 residues. CDR1 is LNHDA and CDR2 is SQIVND in the germline V gene (reference sequence). Here the CDR3 reads CASVSGSNQPQHF. As DNA, the CDR3 is TGTGCCAGTGTGAGCGGTAGCAATCAGCCCCAGCATTTT.

The chain uses TRBV18 and TRBJ1-2, with no clear D. V was trimmed by 1 base and J by 6 bases, leaving 9 bases between them. The CDR3 loop spans 13 amino acids. Germline V gene data show CDR1 as KGHSH and CDR2 as LQKENI. CDR3 sequence (DNA): TGTGCCAGCTCACCACTCGCCGGGGATGGCTACACCTTC. It encodes CASSPLAGDGYTF.

J is TRBJ1-1 and V is TRBV28, with unresolved D. In germline, CDR1 is MDHEN, CDR2 SYDVKM. Between the trimmed V and J ends, which lost 5 bases and 5 bases, there was a span of 12 bases. The CDR3 spans 13 residues. In nucleotides, the CDR3 is TGTGCCAGCAGTCCACCGGTGAGAACTGAAGCTTTCTTT. It yields the protein CASSPPVRTEAFF.

This sequence joins TRBV6-5 and TRBJ2-7, with 10 bases aligning to TRBD2. The CDR3 covers 14 residues. Germline V CDR1 and CDR2: MNHEY, SVGAGI. Trimming at V came to 6 bases and at J to 4 bases, leaving 6 bases not matched to a gene. CDR3 sequence (DNA): TGTGCCAGCAGGCCCAGCGGGGGGGGATACGAGCAGTACTTC. Protein product: CASRPSGGGYEQYF.

The rearrangement joins TRBV19 to TRBJ2-2, with TRBD1 matching 9 bases. CDR1 is LNHDA and CDR2 is SQIVND in the germline V gene (reference sequence). The trim removed 10 bases at V and 3 bases at J, leaving 9 bases unmatched. The length of the CDR3 is 15 residues. CDR3 region: CATTTGQGYTGELFF. In DNA form, the CDR3 reads TGTGCCACCACAACGGGACAGGGTTACACCGGGGAGCTGTTTTTT.

This clone was observed many times. V usage is TRBV9 and J usage is TRBJ1-2; D ambiguous. V was clipped by 4 bases and J by 3 bases, with 16 bases between them. This CDR3 is 15 amino acids long. Germline V CDR1 and CDR2: SGDLS, YYNGEE. CDR3: CASSLRESVHYGYTF. CDR3 nucleotide sequence: TGTGCCAGCAGCCTAAGGGAGTCCGTTCACTATGGCTACACCTTC. Complete variable domain (other parts from reference TRBV9 and TRBJ1-2): DSGVTQTPKHLITATGQRVTLRCSPRSGDLSVYWYQQSLDQGLQFLIQYYNGEERAKGNILERFSAQQFPDLHSELNLSSLELGDSALYFCASSLRESVHYGYTFGSGTRLTVV.

This clone has a handful of counts. The rearrangement uses TRBV3-1 (or the pseudogene TRBV3-2) and TRBJ1-2; 8 nucleotides line up with TRBD1. V gave up 0 bases and J gave up 8 bases; unmatched junction bases: 11. There are 16 residues in the CDR3. Germline-derived CDR1 and CDR2 are LGHDT and YNNKEL (reference sequence). CDR3 sequence (DNA): TGTGCCAGCAGCCAAGATTGGATAGGACAGGGATCGGGCTACACCTTC. It codes for CASSQDWIGQGSGYTF.

The chain recombines TRBV7-8 with TRBJ2-7; no clear D. The CDR3 is 13 residues long. Germline CDR1 reads SGHVS; CDR2 reads FQNEAQ. V was trimmed by 5 bases and J by 4 bases, leaving 12 bases between them. The CDR3 nucleotides read TGTGCCAGCAGCACTACTCAAGGATACGAGCAGTACTTC. Its translation is CASSTTQGYEQYF.

This sequence joins TRBV5-1 and TRBJ2-5; 8 bases are shared with TRBD1. CDR3 size: 16 residues. Germline CDR1 is SGHRS and CDR2 is YFSETQ. The J segment lost 0 bases and the V segment lost 1 base, leaving 5 bases of the junction unmatched. The DNA of the CDR3 is TGCGCCAGCAGCTTGTATATGGGACAGGACCAAGAGACCCAGTACTTC. Translation: CASSLYMGQDQETQYF.

This clone was seen a single time. The rearrangement joins TRBV6-5 to TRBJ2-1; D gene unclear. Trimming stripped 7 bases from V and 10 bases from J, with 11 bases between. The germline V gene encodes CDR1 MNHEY and CDR2 SVGAGI. This CDR3 is built from 11 residues. DNA of the CDR3: TGTGCCAGCACCTTGGCAGGCGAGCAGTTCTTC. Encoded protein: CASTLAGEQFF.

The chain employs TRBV6-2 or TRBV6-3 and TRBJ2-2; no definite D call. Trimming took off 6 bases at V and 0 bases at J, with 11 bases between the two ends. Germline V gene lookup returns CDR1 MNHEY and CDR2 SVGEGT. The CDR3 runs to 15 residues. CDR3 coding DNA: TGTGCCAGCAGCCACAGCTATACGAACACCGGGGAGCTGTTTTTT. Translation gives CASSHSYTNTGELFF.

This rearrangement joins TRBV7-3 to TRBJ2-1; 15 nucleotides agree with TRBD2. The V gene's germline CDR1 is SGHTA and CDR2 FQGTGA. The CDR3 extends over 18 amino acids. The ends lost 5 bases at V and 1 base at J; junction bases unmatched: 6. CDR3 loop: CASSLGLAGGPSYNEQFF. In nucleotides, the CDR3 is TGTGCCAGCAGCCTCGGACTAGCGGGGGGGCCTTCCTACAATGAGCAGTTCTTC.

The chain joins TRBV2 to TRBJ1-2; 8 bases agree with TRBD1. The CDR3 is made up of 15 amino acids. Germline V gives CDR1 SNHLY, CDR2 FYNNEI. Germline trimming cut 5 bases from V and 5 bases from J; bases unmatched to any gene: 10. The CDR3 nucleotides read TGTGCCAGCAGTCAGGTCGACAGGGGCCCATATGGCTACACCTTC. Translated, it gives CASSQVDRGPYGYTF.

The rearrangement uses TRBV11-2 and TRBJ2-3; no definite D call. The CDR3 length is 16 residues. With 0 bases removed from V and 2 bases from J, the gap between germline ends came to 12 bases. CDR1 and CDR2 from the germline V gene are SGHAT and FQNNGV. CDR3 loop: CASSLDPYLSTDTQYF. The CDR3 region has the DNA TGTGCCAGCAGCTTAGATCCGTATTTATCCACAGATACGCAGTATTTT.

The V and J genes are TRBV7-3 and TRBJ1-1; perhaps TRBD1 as D (6 bases). V lost 5 bases and J 11 bases, leaving 18 bases between the germline ends. The CDR3 has 13 residues. Germline V gene lookup returns CDR1 SGHTA and CDR2 FQGTGA. The CDR3, as DNA: TGTGCCAGCAGCCCAGGACAGAGCCTAGAGGCTTTCTTT. It translates to CASSPGQSLEAFF.

The chain is built from TRBV24-1 and TRBJ2-1; D may be TRBD2 (5 bases). The germline V gene has CDR1 KGHDR and CDR2 SFDVKD. The CDR3 has 14 residues. V gave up 3 bases and J gave up 7 bases, with 12 bases separating them. CDR3: CATSDRRTENEQFF. DNA for the CDR3: TGTGCCACCAGTGATCGGAGGACGGAAAATGAGCAGTTCTTC.

The V gene is TRBV19, the J gene TRBJ2-5, with 7 nucleotides matching TRBD1. The CDR3 sequence is 15 residues long. The V gene's germline CDR1 is LNHDA and CDR2 SQIVND (reference sequence). With V trimmed by 5 bases and J by 5 bases, 11 bases remained unmatched. This chain's CDR3 is CASSPRMTGRETQYF. In nucleotides, the CDR3 is TGTGCCAGTAGTCCCAGGATGACAGGGCGGGAGACCCAGTACTTC. The whole variable domain, remainder taken from reference TRBV19 and TRBJ2-5, is DGGITQSPKYLFRKEGQNVTLSCEQNLNHDAMYWYRQDPGQGLRLIYYSQIVNDFQKGDIAEGYSVSREKKESFPLTVTSAQKNPTAFYLCASSPRMTGRETQYFGPGTRLLVL.

This chain joins TRBV28 and TRBJ1-2, with 9 bases matching TRBD1. CDR1 is MDHEN, CDR2 SYDVKM, per germline. The length of the CDR3 is 15 residues. Trimming cost V 5 bases and J 8 bases; bases outside gene matches: 12. The CDR3 loop is CASSPAGQGREGYTF. DNA for the CDR3: TGTGCCAGCAGTCCAGCGGGACAGGGAAGGGAGGGCTACACCTTC.

This clone has just a few counts. The chain carries TRBV28 and TRBJ1-5, with a possible D match to TRBD1 (5 bases). The CDR3 extends over 17 amino acids. Germline-derived CDR1 and CDR2 are MDHEN and SYDVKM. The ends were cut back, 0 bases at V and 4 bases at J, with 16 bases in the middle. The chain's CDR3 is CASSLWGVRAGNQPQHF. As DNA, the CDR3 is TGTGCCAGCAGTTTATGGGGGGTCAGGGCGGGGAATCAGCCCCAGCATTTT.

The chain has TRBV29-1 and TRBJ1-1; D not certain. The germline V and J ends were trimmed by 4 bases and 7 bases, with 16 bases remaining between them. This CDR3 spans 13 amino acids. The germline gives CDR1 SQVTM, CDR2 ANQGSEA. The CDR3 sequence: CSVVAPSSFEAFF. The CDR3 region has the DNA TGCAGCGTTGTGGCTCCCTCAAGTTTTGAAGCTTTCTTT.

The rearrangement joins TRBV5-1 to TRBJ2-5; tentatively, D is TRBD2 (6 bases). Trimming took off 2 bases at V and 4 bases at J, with 12 bases between the two ends. This CDR3 has 14 residues. CDR1 is SGHRS and CDR2 is YFSETQ in the germline V gene. The CDR3 is CASSLAGGLETQYF. DNA for the CDR3: TGCGCCAGCAGCTTAGCTGGGGGGTTAGAGACCCAGTACTTC. The variable domain in full, completed from reference TRBV5-1 and TRBJ2-5, reads KAGVTQTPRYLIKTRGQQVTLSCSPISGHRSVSWYQQTPGQGLQFLFEYFSETQRNKGNFPGRFSGRQFSNSRSEMNVSTLELGDSALYLCASSLAGGLETQYFGPGTRLLVL.

The chain links TRBV4-1 to TRBJ2-1, with TRBD2 matching over 10 bases. Per the germline V gene, CDR1 is MGHRA and CDR2 is YSYEKL. The CDR3 is 15 amino acids. V lost 4 bases, J lost 7 bases, and 7 bases stayed unmatched. DNA of the CDR3: TGCGCCAGCAGCCCTAGCGGGGGAGCGTTTAATGAGCAGTTCTTC. Translated: CASSPSGGAFNEQFF.

The chain has TRBV5-4 and TRBJ1-1; a possible D gene is TRBD1 (6 bases). The V and J ends lost 4 bases and 0 bases respectively, with 16 bases between them. The CDR3 loop spans 16 amino acids. The germline V gene encodes CDR1 SGHNT and CDR2 YYREEE (reference sequence). The CDR3 is CASSTEGDTMNTEAFF. CDR3 sequence (DNA): TGTGCCAGCAGCACGGAAGGGGACACTATGAACACTGAAGCTTTCTTT. Full variable domain (missing parts from reference TRBV5-4 and TRBJ1-1): ETGVTQSPTHLIKTRGQQVTLRCSSQSGHNTVSWYQQALGQGPQFIFQYYREEENGRGNFPPRFSGLQFPNYSSELNVNALELDDSALYLCASSTEGDTMNTEAFFGQGTRLTVV.

This clone was counted a single time. The chain has TRBV9 and TRBJ2-2; the match to TRBD1 covers 7 bases. V lost 3 bases and J lost 7; bases outside the gene matches: 9. Germline CDR1 and CDR2: SGDLS and YYNGEE. The CDR3 sequence is 15 residues long. CDR3 DNA sequence: TGTGCCAGCAGCGCCAGAACAGGGGTGGACGGGGAGCTGTTTTTT. This translates into CASSARTGVDGELFF.

This clone was seen at least ten times. V gene TRBV2 combines with J gene TRBJ1-5; D remains ambiguous. The CDR3 sequence is 14 residues long. CDR1 is SNHLY and CDR2 is FYNNEI in the germline V gene. V shed 7 bases and J shed 9 bases, with 19 bases lying between them. CDR3 in amino acids: CASTRNSGSWPQHF. The CDR3 DNA reads as TGTGCCAGCACCCGGAACAGTGGGTCGTGGCCCCAGCATTTT.

This CDR3 is CASSLVRGQGSYNEQFF. The CDR3 DNA reads as TGTGCCAGCAGCTTAGTTCGCGGACAGGGTTCCTACAATGAGCAGTTCTTC. The genes are TRBV7-9 and TRBJ2-1, with 8 bases aligning to TRBD1. J lost 1 base, V lost 1 base, and 6 bases had no gene match. Germline-derived CDR1 and CDR2 are SEHNR and FQNEAQ (reference sequence). This CDR3 is built from 17 residues. Full variable domain (remainder filled in from reference TRBV7-9 and TRBJ2-1): DTGVSQNPRHKITKRGQNVTFRCDPISEHNRLYWYRQTLGQGPEFLTYFQNEAQLEKSRLLSDRFSAERPKGSFSTLEIQRTEQGDSAMYLCASSLVRGQGSYNEQFFGPGTRLTVL.

This clone came up many times. The V and J genes are TRBV7-9 and TRBJ1-3; 7 bases fit TRBD1. V dropped 2 bases and J dropped 0; count of bases not matched to a gene: 7. The germline V gene has CDR1 SEHNR and CDR2 FQNEAQ (reference sequence). The CDR3 has 17 amino acids. The CDR3 DNA is TGTGCCAGCAGCTTACGCGGGGACAGAAACTCTGGAAACACCATATATTTT. Residues: CASSLRGDRNSGNTIYF. Combining the CDR3 with reference TRBV7-9 and TRBJ1-3 gives the whole variable domain DTGVSQNPRHKITKRGQNVTFRCDPISEHNRLYWYRQTLGQGPEFLTYFQNEAQLEKSRLLSDRFSAERPKGSFSTLEIQRTEQGDSAMYLCASSLRGDRNSGNTIYFGEGSWLTVV.

In DNA, the CDR3 is TGTGCTAGTGGTTTGGTACGCGGGGGGAGCTCCTACAATGAGCAGTTCTTC. As protein: CASGLVRGGSSYNEQFF. The chain combines TRBV12-5 with TRBJ2-1; TRBD2 agrees at 8 bases. The V gene's germline CDR1 is LGHNT and CDR2 FRNRAP. V trimming: 0 bases; J trimming: 0 bases; junction bases outside the gene matches: 4. The length of the CDR3 is 17 residues.

V is TRBV5-6 and J is TRBJ2-7; 8 bases map to TRBD2. CDR1 and CDR2 (germline): SGHDT, YYEEEE. J lost 2 bases, V lost 3 bases, and 7 bases had no gene match. The CDR3 is 15 amino acids. In DNA form, the CDR3 reads TGTGCCAGCAGCTACGGACTAGCTGATGCCTACGAGCAGTACTTC. Translated, it gives CASSYGLADAYEQYF. Full variable domain (rest looked up from reference TRBV5-6 and TRBJ2-7): DAGVTQSPTHLIKTRGQQVTLRCSPKSGHDTVSWYQQALGQGPQFIFQYYEEEERQRGNFPDRFSGHQFPNYSSELNVNALLLGDSALYLCASSYGLADAYEQYFGPGTRLTVT.

The gene calls are TRBV7-6 and TRBJ2-1, with 7 bases that match TRBD1. Germline V gene sequence: CDR1 SGHVS, CDR2 FNYEAQ. V shed 5 bases and J 5 bases; nucleotides not matched to a gene: 6. The CDR3 sequence is 14 residues long. The CDR3: CASSLQGVDNEQFF. The CDR3 nucleotides are TGTGCCAGCAGCCTTCAGGGGGTAGACAATGAGCAGTTCTTC.